The 32 T cell receptor beta chains given below trace back to one sample, sequenced in a study of cytomegalovirus exposure and HLA in healthy donors. The PCR used 60 Vbeta and 13 Jbeta primers. Generated by immunoSEQ multiplex PCR, the TCRdb table keeps only in-frame clones and is missing some. Among 95,000 or so clones listed, about 86% were seen once. The sample consisted of PBMCs. The source is a woman in her seventies in good health and CMV-seropositive.

Comments on this clone: The junction departs from the called germline gene at one end, perhaps through a read error. Distinct nucleotide sequences in the sample also encode this CDR3. The rearrangement joins TRBV28 to TRBJ1-2; 7 nucleotides line up with TRBD1. CDR1 is MDHEN and CDR2 is SYDVKM in the germline V gene. CDR3 length equals 15 residues. The CDR3 spells CASSLSRGINYGYTF. In DNA, the CDR3 is TGCGCCAGCAGTTTATCCAGGGGGATTAACTATGGCTACACCTTC.

The sample holds one count of this clone. The chain recombines TRBV19 with TRBJ1-5, with D tentatively TRBD1 (5 bases). This CDR3 is 15 amino acids long. The ends were cut back, 0 bases at V and 3 bases at J, with 9 bases in the middle. Germline-derived CDR1 and CDR2 are LNHDA and SQIVND (reference sequence). CDR3 DNA sequence: TGTGCCAGTAGTATAGAGGGCAGGGTCAATCAGCCCCAGCATTTT. Its translation is CASSIEGRVNQPQHF. The whole variable domain, filled in from reference TRBV19 and TRBJ1-5, reads DGGITQSPKYLFRKEGQNVTLSCEQNLNHDAMYWYRQDPGQGLRLIYYSQIVNDFQKGDIAEGYSVSREKKESFPLTVTSAQKNPTAFYLCASSIEGRVNQPQHFGDGTRLSIL.

Only a few counts were recorded for this clone. The chain couples TRBV28 to TRBJ1-2; tentatively, D is TRBD1 (6 bases). CDR1 is MDHEN, CDR2 SYDVKM, per germline. Trimming took 6 bases from V and 7 from J, leaving 24 bases between them. CDR3 length equals 16 residues. CDR3 nucleotides: TGTGCCAGCAGCGAACCCCGGGACACCCGTTGGGTTGGCTACACCTTC. This encodes CASSEPRDTRWVGYTF.

This chain links TRBV1 with TRBJ2-4; TRBD1 is taken as the D call from the table, unchecked against the DNA. TRBV1 is a listed pseudogene. This CDR3 has 18 amino acids. For the CDR3, the DNA is TGCACCAGCAGCCCGGGACAGGGGGAGGCATTTGCCAAAAACATTCAGTACTTC. Its protein is CTSSPGQGEAFAKNIQYF.

This clone was counted between two and nine times. V is TRBV5-1 and J is TRBJ1-5; 7 nucleotides match TRBD1. The ends lost 2 bases at V and 2 bases at J; junction bases unmatched: 1. CDR3 length: 14 residues. CDR1 and CDR2 from the germline V gene are SGHRS and YFSETQ. The CDR3 is CASSFQGGNQPQHF. CDR3 DNA sequence: TGCGCCAGCAGCTTTCAGGGGGGCAATCAGCCCCAGCATTTT.

The rearrangement links TRBV11-1 to TRBJ2-1; D is uncertain. The germline V gene has CDR1 SGHAT and CDR2 FQDESV (reference sequence). V dropped 5 bases and J dropped 0 bases, with 11 bases sitting between them. The CDR3 sequence is 15 residues long. The CDR3: CASSPTSLSYNEQFF. The CDR3 DNA reads TGTGCCAGCAGCCCGACATCGCTCTCCTACAATGAGCAGTTCTTC.

V is TRBV30 and J is TRBJ2-2, with D tentatively TRBD2 (6 bases). The CDR3 covers 17 residues. Germline V CDR1 and CDR2: GTSNPN, SVGIG (reference sequence). V dropped 3 bases and J dropped 8 bases, with 25 bases sitting between them. This CDR3 reads CAWREKTSSWYSGELFF. CDR3 DNA sequence: TGTGCCTGGAGGGAGAAGACTAGTTCGTGGTATAGTGGGGAGCTGTTTTTT.

A few counts support this clone. The CDR3 nucleotides read TGTGCCAGCTCTGCACTGAGGAATCAGCCCCAGCATTTT. Translated, it gives CASSALRNQPQHF. This sequence joins TRBV2 and TRBJ1-5; no firm D call. Germline CDR1 and CDR2: SNHLY and FYNNEI. The CDR3 has 13 amino acids. V was cut by 8 bases and J by 4 bases, with 12 bases left in between.

The chain has TRBV4-3 and TRBJ2-7, with D maybe TRBD1 (6 bases). The V end lost 4 bases, the J end lost 2 bases, and 15 bases lay between the germline ends. Germline V CDR1 and CDR2: LGHNA, YSLEER. The CDR3 is 15 amino acids. DNA for the CDR3: TGCGCCAGCAGCCTCACATTAGGACAGCCCTACGAGCAGTACTTC. Its translation: CASSLTLGQPYEQYF.

The genes are TRBV7-3 and TRBJ2-3; 8 nucleotides line up with TRBD2. The trim removed 5 bases at V and 0 bases at J, leaving 7 bases unmatched. The CDR3 spans 16 residues. The germline V gene has CDR1 SGHTA and CDR2 FQGTGA. The CDR3 region is CASSPSGLASTDTQYF. CDR3 in DNA: TGTGCCAGCAGCCCAAGTGGACTAGCTAGCACAGATACGCAGTATTTT.

The chain combines TRBV15 with TRBJ1-1; 7 bases match TRBD1. Germline V gene lookup returns CDR1 LNHNV and CDR2 YYDKDF (reference sequence). J was trimmed by 4 bases and V by 2 bases; bases with no gene match: 7. The CDR3 is 15 residues long. The CDR3 bases are TGTGCCACCAGCAGATTGCGACAGGGACTCACTGAAGCTTTCTTT. The encoded protein is CATSRLRQGLTEAFF.

The J gene is TRBJ1-2, the V gene TRBV4-2; 9 bases are a match to TRBD1. Unmatched junction bases numbered 9, after V lost 3 bases and J lost 7 bases. The length of the CDR3 is 15 residues. Looked up from germline, CDR1 is LGHNA and CDR2 is YNFKEQ. DNA for the CDR3: TGTGCCAGCAGCCAGGCGCTGTCGGACAGGGGTGGCTACACCTTC. It is translated as CASSQALSDRGGYTF.

The CDR3 bases are TGTGCCAGCTATGAGGCCCGCGGGAGGGCGTTTGGCGAGCAGTACTTC. This sequence encodes CASYEARGRAFGEQYF. V usage is TRBV7-9 and J usage is TRBJ2-7, with 9 bases matching TRBD2. This CDR3 has 16 residues. The J segment lost 6 bases and the V segment lost 8 bases, leaving 17 bases of the junction unmatched. In germline, CDR1 is SEHNR, CDR2 FQNEAQ (reference sequence).

This chain uses TRBV29-1 with TRBJ1-5; D gene uncertain. Germline V gene lookup returns CDR1 SQVTM and CDR2 ANQGSEA. This CDR3 comprises 13 residues. V lost 4 bases to trimming and J lost 8 bases, with 15 bases between them. CDR3 DNA: TGCAGCGTTGTCGGTAGGGTGGGAGAGCCCCAGCATTTT. It is translated as CSVVGRVGEPQHF.

Notes on this clone: The same CDR3 is also encoded by other DNA sequences in this sample. J is TRBJ2-1 and V is TRBV18, with 10 bases matching TRBD2. The CDR3 has 15 residues. Germline CDR1 and CDR2: KGHSH and LQKENI. The ends lost 3 bases at V and 4 bases at J; junction bases unmatched: 3. The CDR3 loop is CASSPGLAEYNEQFF. In DNA form, the CDR3 reads TGTGCCAGCTCACCTGGACTAGCGGAATACAATGAGCAGTTCTTC.

The genes are TRBV27 and TRBJ2-1; D remains unclear. The V gene lost 1 base and the J gene lost 0 bases, with 16 bases spanning the gap. The CDR3 is made up of 18 amino acids. CDR1 is MNHEY and CDR2 is SMNVEV in the germline V gene (reference sequence). The CDR3 sequence is CASSLYMRKRSSYNEQFF. CDR3 DNA sequence: TGTGCCAGCAGTTTATACATGAGGAAAAGGAGCTCCTACAATGAGCAGTTCTTC.

The gene calls are TRBV5-1 and TRBJ1-3; unclear D gene. Trimming pared 3 bases from V and 0 bases from J, leaving 4 bases between. CDR3 length equals 13 residues. Looked up from germline, CDR1 is SGHRS and CDR2 is YFSETQ. The CDR3 region is CASSSYSGNTIYF. The CDR3 coding sequence is TGCGCCAGCAGCTCCTACTCTGGAAACACCATATATTTT.

This sequence joins TRBV7-2 and TRBJ2-3, with 12 bases aligning to TRBD2. V shed 5 bases and J 1 base; nucleotides not matched to a gene: 13. The CDR3 extends over 19 amino acids. The germline V gene encodes CDR1 SGHTA and CDR2 FQGNSA. In DNA form, the CDR3 reads TGTGCCAGCAGCGAACTAGCGGGAGGAGGAATACGCGGCACAGATACGCAGTATTTT. Encoded protein: CASSELAGGGIRGTDTQYF.

This sequence joins TRBV18 and TRBJ1-2; TRBD1 matches 9 bases. V was clipped by 3 bases and J by 4 bases; unmatched bases: 6. CDR3 length: 15 residues. Germline CDR1 reads KGHSH; CDR2 reads LQKENI. The CDR3 DNA follows: TGTGCCAGCTCACCGCAACAGGGGGCAGGCTATGGCTACACCTTC. It codes for CASSPQQGAGYGYTF. The whole variable domain, filled in from reference TRBV18 and TRBJ1-2, reads NAGVMQNPRHLVRRRGQEARLRCSPMKGHSHVYWYRQLPEEGLKFMVYLQKENIIDESGMPKERFSAEFPKEGPSILRIQQVVRGDSAAYFCASSPQQGAGYGYTFGSGTRLTVV.

The rearrangement uses TRBV4-2 and TRBJ2-2; 8 bases are a match to TRBD2. CDR1 is LGHNA, CDR2 YNFKEQ, per germline. V trimming: 8 bases; J trimming: 4 bases; junction bases outside the gene matches: 15. The CDR3 contains 17 residues. CDR3 sequence (DNA): TGTGCCAGCTCCCCCCTGACGGGAGGGCCTCTCACCGGGGAGCTGTTTTTT. The encoded protein is CASSPLTGGPLTGELFF.

The chain links TRBV7-2 to TRBJ2-6; D not resolved. There are 14 residues in the CDR3. Between the trimmed V and J ends, which lost 4 bases and 1 base, there was a span of 5 bases. The germline V gene encodes CDR1 SGHTA and CDR2 FQGNSA. This CDR3 reads CASSSLSGANVLTF. DNA of the CDR3: TGTGCCAGCAGCTCTTTATCTGGGGCCAACGTCCTGACTTTC.

This chain uses TRBV10-1 with TRBJ2-1; a weak D match, TRBD2 (8 bases). Germline V gives CDR1 WNHNN, CDR2 SYGVQD (reference sequence). This CDR3 spans 16 amino acids. Trimming took 3 bases from V and 11 from J, leaving 23 bases between them. CDR3 sequence (DNA): TGCGCCAGCAGTGACCAGGGGGGACTAGTATTATACAAGCAGTTCTTC. Its translation: CASSDQGGLVLYKQFF.

This clone was seen only a few times. This chain links TRBV27 with TRBJ2-5; 7 nucleotides align to TRBD2. The germline V gene has CDR1 MNHEY and CDR2 SMNVEV (reference sequence). The CDR3 loop spans 15 amino acids. After removal of 8 bases from V and 5 bases from J, the junction contained 14 bases not matched to a gene. In DNA form, the CDR3 reads TGTGCCAGCCGCTCGGGGGGAGCGGTAAAGGAGACCCAGTACTTC. Protein product: CASRSGGAVKETQYF.

In this sample, this clone turned up a few times. V usage is TRBV7-2 and J usage is TRBJ2-3, with 7 bases fitting TRBD2. The J segment lost 8 bases and the V segment lost 4 bases, leaving 6 bases of the junction unmatched. Germline CDR1 is SGHTA and CDR2 is FQGNSA. This CDR3 region has 13 residues. The CDR3 sequence is CASSSRLAVTQYF. The CDR3 region has the DNA TGTGCCAGCAGCTCGAGACTAGCAGTTACGCAGTATTTT.

The chain carries TRBV11-2 and TRBJ2-7; a weak D match, TRBD1 (6 bases). V lost 5 bases and J lost 11, with 16 bases in between. This CDR3 spans 12 amino acids. From germline, CDR1 is SGHAT and CDR2 FQNNGV. DNA of the CDR3: TGTGCCAGCAGCCCTGGGGGCTATCACGAGTACTTC. Translation gives CASSPGGYHEYF.

CDR3 protein: CASSRGGQGVNGYTF. The DNA for the CDR3 is TGTGCCAGCAGCCGGGGCGGACAGGGAGTAAATGGCTACACCTTC. The chain is built from TRBV7-9 and TRBJ1-2; TRBD1 matches 8 bases. CDR1 is SEHNR, CDR2 FQNEAQ, per germline (reference sequence). This CDR3 spans 15 amino acids. After removal of 5 bases from V and 6 bases from J, the junction contained 11 bases not matched to a gene. Filled out from reference TRBV7-9 and TRBJ1-2, the complete variable domain reads DTGVSQNPRHKITKRGQNVTFRCDPISEHNRLYWYRQTLGQGPEFLTYFQNEAQLEKSRLLSDRFSAERPKGSFSTLEIQRTEQGDSAMYLCASSRGGQGVNGYTFGSGTRLTVV.

On this clone itself: This CDR3 is also generated by other DNA sequences in the sample. The CDR3 DNA is TGTGCCAGCAGTTTATCCCCTTCCTACGAGCAGTACTTC. As protein: CASSLSPSYEQYF. This chain uses TRBV28 with TRBJ2-7; D is unresolved. This CDR3 comprises 13 residues. Germline CDR1 is MDHEN and CDR2 is SYDVKM. V was pared by 1 base and J by 1 base, with 5 bases between.

V and J are TRBV4-3 and TRBJ2-1; 7 bases are shared with TRBD2. Trimming at V came to 4 bases and at J to 4 bases, leaving 7 bases not matched to a gene. CDR1 is LGHNA, CDR2 YSLEER, per germline. This CDR3 is built from 15 residues. CDR3 region: CASSPGLGVYNEQFF. The CDR3 nucleotides are TGCGCCAGCAGCCCAGGACTAGGGGTTTACAATGAGCAGTTCTTC.

The chain has TRBV18 and TRBJ2-7; D perhaps matches TRBD1 (5 bases). V was trimmed by 6 bases and J by 3 bases, leaving 15 bases between them. Germline CDR1 and CDR2: KGHSH and LQKENI. There are 14 residues in the CDR3. The CDR3 DNA sequence: TGTGCCAGCTCCCCATCTACGACAGTCTACGAGCAGTACTTC. It translates to CASSPSTTVYEQYF.

The chain recombines TRBV11-3 with TRBJ2-5; weak D call: TRBD1 (6 bases). This CDR3 comprises 15 residues. Trimming removed 5 bases from V and 2 bases from J, with 15 bases in between. Germline assignment: CDR1 SGHNT and CDR2 YENEEA. The CDR3 DNA reads as TGTGCCAGCAGCCCGCCGGGGACACAACAAGAGACCCAGTACTTC. It encodes CASSPPGTQQETQYF.

The DNA for the CDR3 is TGTGCCAGCAGCGTTAGGTCGGAGGGAGATACGCAGTATTTT. Its translation is CASSVRSEGDTQYF. The chain combines TRBV7-8 with TRBJ2-3; TRBD2 is a possible D gene (6 bases). V lost 5 bases to trimming and J lost 5 bases, with 14 bases between them. CDR1 SGHVS and CDR2 FQNEAQ come from the germline V gene. The CDR3 covers 14 residues.

The chain is built from TRBV18 and TRBJ1-5, with D unclear. There are 14 residues in the CDR3. Between the trimmed V and J ends, which lost 6 bases and 6 bases, there was a span of 15 bases. CDR1 is KGHSH and CDR2 is LQKENI in the germline V gene. CDR3 DNA: TGTGCCAGCTCCGGAGACGGGGAAGGTCAGCCCCAGCATTTT. Its protein is CASSGDGEGQPQHF.